This TCR beta chain comes out of a study of control samples from healthy donors and cancer patients. Germline CDR1 LGHNA, CDR2 YSLEER. Deletions cut 0 bases from V and 4 bases from J, with 18 bases between. This CDR3 region has 17 residues. The assay was immunoSEQ multiplex PCR, and TCRdb's table has in-frame clones only and misses some. The table has about 110,000 clones, about 89% seen once. The sample comprised blood. The source of this sequence is a woman between 45 and 60 years old in good health. The chain carries TRBV4-3 and TRBJ1-2; D is perhaps TRBD1 (5 bases). CDR3 protein: CASSQELGGRGGYGYTF. The CDR3 region has the DNA TGCGCCAGCAGCCAAGAGCTTGGGGGACGGGGAGGCTATGGCTACACCTTC.